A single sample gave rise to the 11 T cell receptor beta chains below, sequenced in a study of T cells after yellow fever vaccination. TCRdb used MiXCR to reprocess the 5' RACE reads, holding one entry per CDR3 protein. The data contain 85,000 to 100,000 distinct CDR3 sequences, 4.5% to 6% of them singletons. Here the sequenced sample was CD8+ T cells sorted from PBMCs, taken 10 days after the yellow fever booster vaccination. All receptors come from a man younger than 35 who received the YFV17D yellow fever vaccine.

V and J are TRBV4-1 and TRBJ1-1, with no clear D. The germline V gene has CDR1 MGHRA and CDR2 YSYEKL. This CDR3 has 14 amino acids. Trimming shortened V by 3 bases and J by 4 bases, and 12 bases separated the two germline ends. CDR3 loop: CASSHRTGGTEAFF. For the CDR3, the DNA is TGCGCCAGCAGCCATCGGACCGGTGGCACTGAAGCTTTCTTT.

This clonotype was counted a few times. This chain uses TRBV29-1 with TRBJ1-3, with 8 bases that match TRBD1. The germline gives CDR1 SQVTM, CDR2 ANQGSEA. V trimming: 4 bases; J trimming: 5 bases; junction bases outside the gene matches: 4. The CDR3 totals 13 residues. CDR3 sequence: CSVGGQGRNTIYF. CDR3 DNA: TGCAGCGTTGGTGGACAGGGCAGAAACACCATATATTTT.

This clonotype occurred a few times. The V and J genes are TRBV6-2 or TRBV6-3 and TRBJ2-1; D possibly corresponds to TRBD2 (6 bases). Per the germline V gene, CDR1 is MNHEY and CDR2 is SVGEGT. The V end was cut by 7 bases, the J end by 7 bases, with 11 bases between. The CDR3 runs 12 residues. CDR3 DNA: TGTGCCAGCAACCCGGGGGTAAATGAGCAGTTCTTC. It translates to CASNPGVNEQFF.

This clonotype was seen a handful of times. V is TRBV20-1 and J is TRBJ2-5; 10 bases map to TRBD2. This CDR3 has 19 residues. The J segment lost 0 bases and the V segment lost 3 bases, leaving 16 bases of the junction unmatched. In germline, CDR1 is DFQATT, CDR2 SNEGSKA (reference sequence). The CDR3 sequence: CSARAQRSSGGHHQETQYF. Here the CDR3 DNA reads TGCAGTGCTAGGGCTCAGCGTTCTAGCGGGGGCCATCACCAAGAGACCCAGTACTTC.

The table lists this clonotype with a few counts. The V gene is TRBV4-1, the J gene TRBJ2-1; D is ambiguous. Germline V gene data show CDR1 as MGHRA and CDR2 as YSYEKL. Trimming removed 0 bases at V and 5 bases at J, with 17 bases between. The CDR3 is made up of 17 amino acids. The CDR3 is CASSQDGSVYEHNEQFF. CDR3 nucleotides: TGCGCCAGCAGCCAAGATGGGTCGGTGTACGAGCACAATGAGCAGTTCTTC.

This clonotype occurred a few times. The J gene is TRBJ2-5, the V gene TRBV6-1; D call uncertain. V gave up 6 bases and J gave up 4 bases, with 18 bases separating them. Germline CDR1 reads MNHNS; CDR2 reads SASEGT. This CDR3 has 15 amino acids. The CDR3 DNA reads TGTGCCAGCAGGGCAAGACTCTATCGTTTAGAGACCCAGTACTTC. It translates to CASRARLYRLETQYF.

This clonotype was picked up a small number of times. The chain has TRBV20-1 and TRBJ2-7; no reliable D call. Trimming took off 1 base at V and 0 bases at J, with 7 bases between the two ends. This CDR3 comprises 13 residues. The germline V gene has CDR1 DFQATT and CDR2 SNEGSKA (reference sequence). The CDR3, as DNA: TGCAGTGCTAGAGGGGCCATCTCCTACGAGCAGTACGTC. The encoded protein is CSARGAISYEQYV.

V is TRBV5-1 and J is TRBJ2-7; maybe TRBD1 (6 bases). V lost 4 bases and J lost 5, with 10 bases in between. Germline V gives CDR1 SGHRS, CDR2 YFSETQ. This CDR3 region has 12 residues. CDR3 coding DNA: TGCGCCAGCAGCGCAGGACAGAACGAGCAGTACTTC. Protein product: CASSAGQNEQYF.

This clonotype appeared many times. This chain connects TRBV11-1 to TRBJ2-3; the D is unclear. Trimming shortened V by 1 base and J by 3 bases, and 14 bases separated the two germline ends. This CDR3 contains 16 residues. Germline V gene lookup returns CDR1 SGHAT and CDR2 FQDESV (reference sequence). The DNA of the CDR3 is TGTGCCAGCAGCTTAGTGGTAGTCGGGTCGACAGATACGCAGTATTTT. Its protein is CASSLVVVGSTDTQYF.

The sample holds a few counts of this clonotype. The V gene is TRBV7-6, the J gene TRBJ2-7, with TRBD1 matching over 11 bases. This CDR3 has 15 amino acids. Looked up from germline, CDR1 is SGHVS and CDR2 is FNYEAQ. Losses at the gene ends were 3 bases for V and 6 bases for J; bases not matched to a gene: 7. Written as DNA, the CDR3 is TGTGCCAGCAGCTTCCAATCCGGGACAGGGGGCGAGCAGTACTTC. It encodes CASSFQSGTGGEQYF.

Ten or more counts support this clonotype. Written as DNA, the CDR3 is TGTGCCAGCAGCTTAGAGTCGGGGTACCGGCCTTATACGCAGTATTTT. This codes for CASSLESGYRPYTQYF. The rearrangement joins TRBV7-2 to TRBJ2-3, with D maybe TRBD2 (5 bases). V lost 1 base and J 7 bases, leaving 18 bases between the germline ends. The CDR3 is 16 amino acids. CDR1 is SGHTA and CDR2 is FQGNSA in the germline V gene. Supplemented by reference TRBV7-2 and TRBJ2-3, the full variable domain reads GAGVSQSPSNKVTEKGKDVELRCDPISGHTALYWYRQSLGQGLEFLIYFQGNSAPDKSGLPSDRFSAERTGGSVSTLTIQRTQQEDSAVYLCASSLESGYRPYTQYFGPGTRLTVL.